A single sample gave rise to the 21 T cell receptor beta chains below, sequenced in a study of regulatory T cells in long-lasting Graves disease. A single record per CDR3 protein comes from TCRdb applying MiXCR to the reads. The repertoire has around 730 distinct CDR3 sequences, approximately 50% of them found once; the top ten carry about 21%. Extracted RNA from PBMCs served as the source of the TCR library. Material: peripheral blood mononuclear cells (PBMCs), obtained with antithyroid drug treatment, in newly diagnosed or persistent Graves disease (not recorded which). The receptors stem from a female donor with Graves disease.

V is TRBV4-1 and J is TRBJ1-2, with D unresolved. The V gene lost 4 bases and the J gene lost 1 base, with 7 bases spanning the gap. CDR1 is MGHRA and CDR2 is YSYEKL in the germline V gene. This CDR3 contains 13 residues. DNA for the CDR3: TGCGCCAGCAGCCCCGACAATAACTATGGCTACACCTTC. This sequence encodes CASSPDNNYGYTF.

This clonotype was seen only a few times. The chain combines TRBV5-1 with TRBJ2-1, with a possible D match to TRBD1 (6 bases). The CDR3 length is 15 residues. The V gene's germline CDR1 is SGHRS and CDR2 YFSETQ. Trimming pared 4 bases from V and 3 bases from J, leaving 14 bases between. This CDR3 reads CASSEGQTVYNEQFF. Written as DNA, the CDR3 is TGCGCCAGCAGCGAAGGACAGACAGTCTACAATGAGCAGTTCTTC.

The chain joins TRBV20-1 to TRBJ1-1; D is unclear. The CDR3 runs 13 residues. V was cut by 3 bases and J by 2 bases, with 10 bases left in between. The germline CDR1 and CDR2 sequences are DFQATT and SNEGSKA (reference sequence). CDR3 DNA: TGCAGTGCTAGCGTCAAGAAAAACACTGAAGCTTTCTTT. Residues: CSASVKKNTEAFF.

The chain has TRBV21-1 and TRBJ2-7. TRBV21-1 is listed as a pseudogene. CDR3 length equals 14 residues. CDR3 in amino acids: CASRSHTTSYEQYF. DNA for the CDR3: TGTGCCAGCAGATCCCACACGACCTCCTACGAGCAGTACTTC.

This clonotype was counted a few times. The CDR3 bases are TGCGCCAGCAGCCAAGCAGACGGAAGCAATCAGCCCCAGCATTTT. Its translation: CASSQADGSNQPQHF. The chain is built from TRBV4-1 and TRBJ1-5, with D hard to call. V was pared by 1 base and J by 1 base, with 8 bases between. This CDR3 contains 15 residues. CDR1 MGHRA and CDR2 YSYEKL come from the germline V gene.

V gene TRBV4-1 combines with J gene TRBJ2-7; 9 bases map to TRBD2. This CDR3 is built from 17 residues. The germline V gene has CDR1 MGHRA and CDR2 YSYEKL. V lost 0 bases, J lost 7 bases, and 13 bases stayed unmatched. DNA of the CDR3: TGCGCCAGCAGCCAAGATCATAGGGTAGCGGGAGTTAAAGAGCAGTACTTC. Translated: CASSQDHRVAGVKEQYF.

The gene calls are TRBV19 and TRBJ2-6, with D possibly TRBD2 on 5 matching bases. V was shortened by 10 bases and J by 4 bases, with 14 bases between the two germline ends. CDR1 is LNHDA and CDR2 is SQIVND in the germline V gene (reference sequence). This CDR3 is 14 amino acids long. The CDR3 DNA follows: TGTGCCACCCAAAGCGGTGCCGGGGCCAACGTCCTGACTTTC. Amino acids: CATQSGAGANVLTF.

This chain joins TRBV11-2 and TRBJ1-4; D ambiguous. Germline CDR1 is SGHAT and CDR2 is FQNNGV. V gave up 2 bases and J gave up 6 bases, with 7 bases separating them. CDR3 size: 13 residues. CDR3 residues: CASSLQVYEKLFF. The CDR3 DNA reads TGTGCCAGCAGCTTACAAGTGTATGAAAAACTGTTTTTT.

CDR3 nucleotides: TGTGCCAGCAGTTTGTTTCAAGGGTTGTCTGGAAACACCATATATTTT. Amino acids: CASSLFQGLSGNTIYF. The rearrangement joins TRBV12-3 or TRBV12-4 to TRBJ1-3; no firm D call. The length of the CDR3 is 16 residues. V was trimmed by 3 bases and J by 1 base, leaving 13 bases between them.

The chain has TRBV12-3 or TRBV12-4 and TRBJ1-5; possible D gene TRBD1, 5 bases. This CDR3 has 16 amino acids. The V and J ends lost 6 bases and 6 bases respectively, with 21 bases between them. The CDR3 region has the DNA TGTGCCAGCAGCCTACCTCCGGGACCGACGGTTCAGCCCCAGCATTTT. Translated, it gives CASSLPPGPTVQPQHF.

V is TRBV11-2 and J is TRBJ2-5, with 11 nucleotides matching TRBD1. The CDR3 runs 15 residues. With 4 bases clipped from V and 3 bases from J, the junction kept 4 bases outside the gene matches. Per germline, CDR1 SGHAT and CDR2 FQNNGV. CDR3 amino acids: CASSSGQGGKETQYF. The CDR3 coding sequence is TGTGCCAGCAGCTCGGGACAGGGGGGGAAAGAGACCCAGTACTTC.

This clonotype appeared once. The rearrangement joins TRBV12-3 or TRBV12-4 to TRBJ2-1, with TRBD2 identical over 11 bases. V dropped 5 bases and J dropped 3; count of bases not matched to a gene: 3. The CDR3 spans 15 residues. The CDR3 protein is CASSKTSGNYNEQFF. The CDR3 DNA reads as TGTGCCAGCAGTAAGACTAGCGGGAACTACAATGAGCAGTTCTTC.

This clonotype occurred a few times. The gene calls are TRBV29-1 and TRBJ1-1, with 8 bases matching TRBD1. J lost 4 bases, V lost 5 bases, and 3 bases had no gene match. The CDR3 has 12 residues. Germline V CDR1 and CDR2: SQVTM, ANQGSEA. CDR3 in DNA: TGCAGCGTTTCCACAGGGGGCACTGAAGCTTTCTTT. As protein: CSVSTGGTEAFF. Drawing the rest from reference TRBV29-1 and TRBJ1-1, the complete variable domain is SAVISQKPSRDICQRGTSLTIQCQVDSQVTMMFWYRQQPGQSLTLIATANQGSEATYESGFVIDKFPISRPNLTFSTLTVSNMSPEDSSIYLCSVSTGGTEAFFGQGTRLTVV.

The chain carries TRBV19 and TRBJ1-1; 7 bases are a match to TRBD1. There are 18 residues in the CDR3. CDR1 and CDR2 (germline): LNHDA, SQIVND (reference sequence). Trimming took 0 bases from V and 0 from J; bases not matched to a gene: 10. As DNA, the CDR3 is TGTGCCAGTAGTATAGATACGTTTCAGGGGGGCGTGAACACTGAAGCTTTCTTT. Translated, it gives CASSIDTFQGGVNTEAFF.

CDR3 protein: CASSPGAIANYGYTF. In DNA form, the CDR3 reads TGTGCCAGCTCACCAGGGGCGATAGCTAACTATGGCTACACCTTC. This chain links TRBV18 with TRBJ1-2; the D gene is possibly TRBD1 (5 bases). Germline values: CDR1 KGHSH, CDR2 LQKENI. The CDR3 is 15 amino acids. V shed 2 bases and J shed 0 bases, with 10 bases lying between them.

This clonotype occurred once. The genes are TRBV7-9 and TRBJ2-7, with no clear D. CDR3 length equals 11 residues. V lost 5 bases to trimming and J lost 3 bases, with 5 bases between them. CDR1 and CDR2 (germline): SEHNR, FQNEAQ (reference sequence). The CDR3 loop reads CASSRDYEQYF. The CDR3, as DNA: TGTGCCAGCAGCCGCGACTACGAGCAGTACTTC.

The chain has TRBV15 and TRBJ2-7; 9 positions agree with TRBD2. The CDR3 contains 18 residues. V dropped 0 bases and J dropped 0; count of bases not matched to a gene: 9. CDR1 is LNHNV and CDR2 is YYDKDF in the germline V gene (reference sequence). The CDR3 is CATSRDREASGISYEQYF. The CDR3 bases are TGTGCCACCAGCAGAGATCGGGAGGCTAGCGGGATCTCCTACGAGCAGTACTTC.

Here the CDR3 DNA reads TGTGCCAGCAGCTTGTTTCCAGAGAGCTACGAGCAGTACTTC. It yields the protein CASSLFPESYEQYF. The rearrangement links TRBV7-2 to TRBJ2-7, with D unresolved. The CDR3 loop spans 14 amino acids. Germline V gene lookup returns CDR1 SGHTA and CDR2 FQGNSA. V lost 3 bases, J lost 3 bases, and 12 bases lay in between.

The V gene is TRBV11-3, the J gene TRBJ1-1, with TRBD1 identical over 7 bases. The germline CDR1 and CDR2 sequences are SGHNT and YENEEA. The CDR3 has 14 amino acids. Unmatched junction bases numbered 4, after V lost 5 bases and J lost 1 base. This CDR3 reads CASSQQGGNTEAFF. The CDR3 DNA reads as TGTGCCAGCAGCCAGCAGGGGGGGAACACTGAAGCTTTCTTT.

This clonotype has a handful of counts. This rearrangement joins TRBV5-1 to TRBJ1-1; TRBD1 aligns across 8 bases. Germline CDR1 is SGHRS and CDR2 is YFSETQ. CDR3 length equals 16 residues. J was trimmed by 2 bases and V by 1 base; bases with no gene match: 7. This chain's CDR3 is CASSLQGTGSNTEAFF. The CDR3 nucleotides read TGCGCCAGCAGCTTGCAAGGGACAGGATCTAACACTGAAGCTTTCTTT.

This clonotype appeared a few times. CDR3 nucleotides: TGTGCCAGCAGCTTCCTATCTAGCGGGGATTACAATGAGCAGTTCTTC. Protein: CASSFLSSGDYNEQFF. The chain carries TRBV5-6 and TRBJ2-1; 9 nucleotides align to TRBD2. Per germline, CDR1 SGHDT and CDR2 YYEEEE. The CDR3 length is 16 residues. The J segment lost 4 bases and the V segment lost 2 bases, leaving 7 bases of the junction unmatched.